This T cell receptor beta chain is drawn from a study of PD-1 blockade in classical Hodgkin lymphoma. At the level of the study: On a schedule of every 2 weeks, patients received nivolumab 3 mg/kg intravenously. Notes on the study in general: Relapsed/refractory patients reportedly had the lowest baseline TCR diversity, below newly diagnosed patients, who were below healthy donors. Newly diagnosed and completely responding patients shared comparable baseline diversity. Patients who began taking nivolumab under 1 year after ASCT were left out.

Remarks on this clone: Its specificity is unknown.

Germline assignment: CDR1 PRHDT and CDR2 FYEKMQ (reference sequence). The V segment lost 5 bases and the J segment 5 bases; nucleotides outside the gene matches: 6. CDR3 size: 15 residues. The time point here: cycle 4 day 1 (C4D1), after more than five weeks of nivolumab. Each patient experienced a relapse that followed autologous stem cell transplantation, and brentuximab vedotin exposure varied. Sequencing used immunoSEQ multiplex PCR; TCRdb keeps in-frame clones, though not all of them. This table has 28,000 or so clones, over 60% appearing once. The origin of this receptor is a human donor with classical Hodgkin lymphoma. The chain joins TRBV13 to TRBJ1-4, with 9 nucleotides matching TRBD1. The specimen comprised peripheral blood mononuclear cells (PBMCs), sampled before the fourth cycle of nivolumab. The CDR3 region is CASSERTGGNEKLFF. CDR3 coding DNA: TGTGCCAGCAGCGAACGTACAGGGGGCAATGAAAAACTGTTTTTT. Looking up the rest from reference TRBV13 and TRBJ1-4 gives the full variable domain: AAGVIQSPRHLIKEKRETATLKCYPIPRHDTVYWYQQGPGQDPQFLISFYEKMQSDKGSIPDRFSAQQFSDYHSELNMSSLELGDSALYFCASSERTGGNEKLFFGSGTQLSVL.